One and the same sample provided the 4 T cell receptor beta chains below, sequenced in a study of CD8 T cells in Susac syndrome (dated by TCRdb to 2018 to 2020). The library relied on the immunoSEQ multiplex PCR assay. RNA was extracted using the RNeasy kit, and about 0.45 to 1 microgram was reverse transcribed with random hexamers. TCRdb trimmed public reads at Q25 via fastp, called clones via MiXCR and kept in-frame beta chains. Each record represents a unique CDR3 protein, reported with the most common genes and DNA among its rows. The sample includes nearly 110,000 distinct CDR3 sequences, with roughly 94% observed a single time. The ten largest clones take up over 0.35% of the sample. Sequencing was carried out using CD8+ T cells from PBMCs. The receptor set was obtained from a human donor with Susac syndrome.

The chain has TRBV27 and TRBJ1-2, with TRBD1 matching over 7 bases. The germline CDR1 and CDR2 sequences are MNHEY and SMNVEV (reference sequence). The CDR3 consists of 14 residues. V trimming: 3 bases; J trimming: 4 bases; junction bases outside the gene matches: 5. The CDR3 spells CASSFQGEPYGYTF. The CDR3, as DNA: TGTGCCAGCAGTTTTCAGGGGGAACCCTATGGCTACACCTTC.

The CDR3 DNA reads TGCAGCGCCAACCCGGGTGAGTACACTGAAGCTTTCTTT. This encodes CSANPGEYTEAFF. The chain carries TRBV29-1 and TRBJ1-1; D remains unclear. In germline, CDR1 is SQVTM, CDR2 ANQGSEA. The CDR3 sequence is 13 residues long. With 7 bases removed from V and 3 bases from J, the gap between germline ends came to 15 bases. Complete variable domain (other parts from reference TRBV29-1 and TRBJ1-1): SAVISQKPSRDICQRGTSLTIQCQVDSQVTMMFWYRQQPGQSLTLIATANQGSEATYESGFVIDKFPISRPNLTFSTLTVSNMSPEDSSIYLCSANPGEYTEAFFGQGTRLTVV.

This clonotype is a singleton in its sample. The gene calls are TRBV29-1 and TRBJ2-7; 7 positions agree with TRBD1. In germline, CDR1 is SQVTM, CDR2 ANQGSEA. This CDR3 comprises 13 residues. V shed 5 bases and J 2 bases; nucleotides not matched to a gene: 6. The DNA for the CDR3 is TGCAGCGTTTACACAGGGGAAACCTACGAGCAGTACTTC. Amino acids: CSVYTGETYEQYF.

This rearrangement joins TRBV20-1 to TRBJ1-5; D call uncertain. The germline CDR1 and CDR2 sequences are DFQATT and SNEGSKA (reference sequence). Trimming left V 6 bases short and J 1 base short, with 19 bases between. This CDR3 is 16 amino acids long. CDR3 sequence: CSARRVRVGSNQPQHF. CDR3 nucleotides: TGCAGTGCCCGCCGGGTAAGGGTAGGAAGCAATCAGCCCCAGCATTTT.